This entry concerns a single T cell receptor beta chain. The data stem from a study of T cells expressing NK-cell markers. For each CDR3 protein, TCRdb gives one entry from its re-call of the 5' RACE reads, without DNA. This repertoire includes about 260,000 distinct CDR3 sequences. Sequencing was performed on blood T cells: a sorted CD56 or NKG2C T cell subset, CD4+ or CD8+ T cells, or bulk PBMC T cells (not recorded which). The receptor was isolated from a woman aged 18 to 75 in good health.

CDR3 amino acids: CASSQGPSDRGRADTQYF. The chain employs TRBV4-3 and TRBJ2-3; the D call from TCRdb, TRBD1, cannot be confirmed without DNA. The CDR3 sequence is 18 residues long. Germline V lookup: CDR1 LGHNA, CDR2 YSLEER.